A selection of T cell receptor beta chains follows, all from one sample in a study of cytomegalovirus exposure and HLA in healthy donors. TCRdb's copy holds only in-frame clones and misses some; the assay was immunoSEQ multiplex PCR. The sample includes 130,000 or so clones, 81% of them seen just once. Sequencing was done on a sample of PBMCs. The receptors derive from a woman aged 35 to 49 in good health and CMV-seronegative. Each CDR3 is given with its conserved first and last residue. D genes are given only for firm matches. Some rows mark clone size as missing; the rest say once, few, many or name a class of expanded clone.

v_gene	j_gene	abundance	d_gene	CDR3aa	CDR3nt
TRBV27	TRBJ2-5	NA	TRBD1	CASKTGGTEQYF	TGTGCCAGCAAAACAGGGGGCACGGAGCAGTACTTC
TRBV19	TRBJ2-1	NA	TRBD2	CASSIFRLAESYNEQFF	TGTGCCAGTAGTATCTTCCGACTAGCGGAATCCTACAATGAGCAGTTCTTC
TRBV30	TRBJ1-4	NA	NA	CAWTVSGSEKLFF	TGTGCCTGGACTGTTTCAGGGTCTGAAAAACTGTTTTTT
TRBV19	TRBJ1-2	NA	NA	CASSGESRGYTF	TGTGCCAGTAGTGGAGAATCTAGGGGCTACACCTTC
TRBV7-9	TRBJ1-2	NA	TRBD1	CASSLVPPTGGYGYTF	TGTGCCAGCAGCTTAGTCCCTCCAACAGGGGGGTATGGCTACACCTTC
TRBV11-2	TRBJ2-6	NA	TRBD1	CASSRTGAVSGANVLTF	TGTGCCAGCAGCCGGACAGGGGCGGTCTCTGGGGCCAACGTCCTGACTTTC
TRBV7-9	TRBJ1-1	NA	NA	CASSLTPEAFF	TGTGCCAGCAGCTTAACTCCTGAAGCTTTCTTT
TRBV7-9	TRBJ1-2	NA	NA	CASSLVNSGGGYTF	TGTGCCAGCAGCTTAGTCAACTCCGGGGGTGGCTACACCTTC
TRBV15	TRBJ1-2	NA	NA	CATSRDLDTWMEGYTF	TGTGCCACCAGCAGAGATTTGGACACCTGGATGGAAGGCTACACCTTC
TRBV4-1	TRBJ1-4	few	NA	CASSQGGGYVTNEKLFF	TGCGCCAGCAGCCAAGGCGGGGGATATGTGACTAATGAAAAACTGTTTTTT
TRBV7-2	TRBJ2-1	NA	TRBD2	CASRQRLAGAYNEQFF	TGTGCCAGCAGACAACGACTAGCGGGAGCCTACAATGAGCAGTTCTTC
TRBV27	TRBJ2-1	once	NA	CASTGVVFPRLNEQFF	TGTGCCAGCACTGGAGTGGTTTTTCCTAGGCTCAATGAGCAGTTCTTC
TRBV5-4	TRBJ1-1	NA	TRBD1	CASVRTGGTEAFF	TGTGCCAGCGTGCGGACAGGGGGCACTGAAGCTTTCTTT
TRBV2	TRBJ1-4	once	TRBD1	CASSRQGAGEKLFF	TGTGCCAGCAGCCGACAGGGGGCGGGTGAAAAACTGTTTTTT
TRBV2	TRBJ1-1	NA	TRBD1	CASSVGQGNTEAFF	TGTGCCAGCAGTGTAGGACAGGGCAATACTGAAGCTTTCTTT
TRBV13	TRBJ2-5	NA	TRBD2	CASSLGTSGGGEQYF	TGTGCCAGCAGCTTGGGGACTAGCGGGGGCGGGGAGCAGTACTTC
TRBV6-6	TRBJ1-1	NA	TRBD1	CASSGGQGGGGTEAFF	TGTGCCAGCAGTGGCGGACAGGGGGGGGGAGGGACTGAAGCTTTCTTT
TRBV5-8	TRBJ2-7	NA	TRBD2	CASSPEPGLAAYEQYF	TGTGCCAGCAGCCCGGAACCGGGACTAGCTGCCTACGAGCAGTACTTC
TRBV6-1	TRBJ1-6	NA	TRBD1	CASTGTGFSPLHF	TGTGCCAGCACCGGGACAGGGTTTTCACCCCTCCACTTT
TRBV7-3	TRBJ2-3	once	NA	CASSPSSEGADTQYF	TGTGCCAGCAGTCCGTCTAGCGAAGGTGCAGATACGCAGTATTTT
TRBV10-2	TRBJ2-5	NA	TRBD2	CASRLAGEGETQYF	TGCGCCAGCCGACTAGCGGGAGAGGGGGAGACCCAGTACTTC
TRBV6-5	TRBJ1-3	few	NA	CASSPRPGAGNTIYF	TGTGCCAGCAGCCCTAGGCCGGGGGCTGGAAACACCATATATTTT
TRBV28	TRBJ2-1	NA	TRBD2	CASSPSSGGYNEQFF	TGTGCCAGCAGTCCGTCTAGCGGAGGCTACAATGAGCAGTTCTTC
TRBV4-2	TRBJ2-6	few	NA	CASSQVPGAGANVLTF	TGTGCCAGCAGCCAAGTTCCGGGGGCTGGGGCCAACGTCCTGACTTTC
TRBV27	TRBJ1-2	NA	NA	CASSKGTSPITNYGYTF	TGTGCCAGCAGTAAAGGGACAAGTCCTATCACCAACTATGGCTACACCTTC
TRBV5-8	TRBJ2-1	NA	TRBD1	CASRYRTGYNEQFF	TGTGCCAGTAGATACAGGACAGGCTACAATGAGCAGTTCTTC
TRBV2	TRBJ2-5	NA	TRBD1	CASSVSGGAETQYF	TGTGCCAGCAGTGTATCAGGGGGCGCGGAGACCCAGTACTTC
TRBV2	TRBJ1-6	NA	TRBD1	CASRSDRDSPLHF	TGTGCCAGCAGAAGCGACAGGGATTCACCCCTCCACTTT
TRBV6-5	TRBJ1-1	NA	TRBD1	CASSTLTGDTEAFF	TGTGCCAGCAGTACCTTGACAGGGGACACTGAAGCTTTCTTT
TRBV4-2	TRBJ2-1	NA	NA	CASSASSGRGEQFF	TGTGCCAGCAGCGCAAGTAGTGGGCGGGGTGAGCAGTTCTTC
TRBV27	TRBJ2-6	NA	NA	CASSSYSGANVLTF	TGTGCCAGCAGTTCTTACTCTGGGGCCAACGTCCTGACTTTC
TRBV5-4	TRBJ2-3	NA	NA	CASSSRGGADTQYF	TGTGCCAGCAGCTCGAGGGGAGGCGCAGATACGCAGTATTTT
TRBV2	TRBJ2-1	few	TRBD2	CARGSGIHNEQFF	TGTGCCAGGGGTAGCGGGATTCACAATGAGCAGTTCTTC
TRBV19	TRBJ1-2	NA	NA	CASSINRGYGYTF	TGTGCCAGTAGTATAAATCGAGGCTATGGCTACACCTTC
TRBV9	TRBJ2-3	NA	NA	CASSVATTDTQYF	TGTGCCAGCAGCGTAGCTACTACAGATACGCAGTATTTT
TRBV7-3	TRBJ2-1	NA	TRBD2	CASSQTSGVYNEQFF	TGTGCCAGCAGCCAAACTAGCGGGGTCTACAATGAGCAGTTCTTC
TRBV9	TRBJ2-3	NA	NA	CASSVEGGEQYF	TGTGCCAGCAGCGTAGAGGGCGGGGAGCAGTATTTT
TRBV7-2	TRBJ2-1	few	NA	CASSLGPSDEQFF	TGTGCCAGCAGCTTGGGGCCTAGCGATGAGCAGTTCTTC
TRBV7-2	TRBJ2-7	NA	TRBD1	CASSTGTGGDEQYF	TGTGCCAGCAGCACCGGGACAGGGGGCGACGAGCAGTACTTC
TRBV5-1	TRBJ1-1	NA	TRBD1	CASSLAGTANTEAFF	TGCGCCAGCAGCTTGGCCGGGACAGCGAACACTGAAGCTTTCTTT
TRBV2	TRBJ2-3	once	NA	CASSEFGTQYF	TGTGCCAGCAGTGAATTCGGTACGCAGTATTTT
TRBV29-1	TRBJ1-1	NA	NA	CSVGEGRGVGKAFF	TGCAGCGTTGGGGAGGGACGGGGGGTGGGGAAAGCTTTCTTT
TRBV4-2	TRBJ2-1	NA	TRBD2	CASSQDGAGVGNEQFF	TGTGCCAGCAGCCAAGACGGAGCGGGAGTCGGAAATGAGCAGTTCTTC
TRBV6-5	TRBJ1-2	NA	NA	CASSFGQGYSGYTF	TGTGCCAGCAGTTTTGGGCAGGGGTATAGTGGCTACACCTTC
TRBV2	TRBJ1-4	NA	NA	CASQPGSSSKLFF	TGTGCCAGCCAACCGGGTTCTTCTTCAAAACTGTTTTTT
TRBV19	TRBJ2-3	NA	TRBD2	CASSMGLAGNPTDTQYF	TGTGCCAGTAGTATGGGTCTAGCGGGGAACCCCACAGATACGCAGTATTTT
TRBV2	TRBJ2-7	NA	TRBD2	CASSESWGGGYEQYF	TGTGCCAGCAGTGAATCCTGGGGCGGGGGCTACGAGCAGTACTTC